This record covers a single T cell receptor (beta chain). Using its own MiXCR run on the PCR reads, TCRdb lists one record per CDR3 protein. Among about 19,000 distinct CDR3 sequences listed, about 53% were seen once. The data belong to a study of CD4 and CD8 cells across lung adenocarcinoma regions. Per germline, CDR1 MNHNS and CDR2 SASEGT. The germline V and J ends were trimmed by 9 bases and 6 bases, with 21 bases remaining between them. This CDR3 contains 15 residues. The patients had localized lung adenocarcinoma, a non-small cell subtype. The sample was CD8+ T cells from the center of a lung tumor. The J gene is TRBJ2-1, the V gene TRBV6-1, with D perhaps matching TRBD2 (6 bases). The TCR originated in a female donor with lung adenocarcinoma. The CD4 and CD8 labels of this study may be unreliable. In nucleotides, the CDR3 is TGTGCCAGTAGAAACCGACTAGATAGGGCCAATGAGCAGTTCTTC. Amino acids: CASRNRLDRANEQFF.